One and the same sample provided the 24 T cell receptor beta chains below, sequenced in a study of shared clonotypes between healthy human individuals. Repertoires were generated with immunoSEQ multiplex PCR, while TCRdb's copy carries only in-frame clones and drops some. The data show about 1 million clones, around 78% seen once. The source material was memory CD4+ T cells from PBMCs. Subset defined: CD45RA-negative fraction. These receptors all stem from a man aged 18 to 35 in good health. Some clones in this sample may be carry-over from other donors' samples.

The rearrangement links TRBV28 to TRBJ2-4; D is unclear. Germline CDR1 and CDR2: MDHEN and SYDVKM. With 2 bases removed from V and 2 bases from J, the gap between germline ends came to 7 bases. The CDR3 is made up of 14 amino acids. The CDR3 region is CASSLRATKNIQYF. In DNA form, the CDR3 reads TGTGCCAGCAGTTTACGGGCTACCAAAAACATTCAGTACTTC.

The genes are TRBV5-4 and TRBJ2-2, with 9 positions matching TRBD2. Germline V gene data show CDR1 as SGHNT and CDR2 as YYREEE (reference sequence). V was pared by 4 bases and J by 7 bases, with 11 bases of the junction left unmatched. CDR3 length equals 16 residues. CDR3 loop: CASSQLRAGGDGELFF. The CDR3 DNA follows: TGTGCCAGCAGCCAGCTCCGGGCGGGAGGGGACGGGGAGCTGTTTTTT.

The chain couples TRBV27 to TRBJ2-6; 8 bases map to TRBD1. The CDR3 spans 11 residues. The V and J ends lost 8 bases and 12 bases, in that order; junction bases with no gene match: 3. In germline, CDR1 is MNHEY, CDR2 SMNVEV (reference sequence). CDR3 coding DNA: TGTGCCAGCGCAGGACAGGGCGTCCTGACTTTC. Translation: CASAGQGVLTF.

The gene calls are TRBV28 and TRBJ2-7; 7 bases align to TRBD2. This CDR3 spans 13 amino acids. Germline CDR1 is MDHEN and CDR2 is SYDVKM. Losses at the gene ends were 3 bases for V and 9 bases for J; bases not matched to a gene: 8. The CDR3 loop reads CASSLGGPTRQYF. The CDR3 nucleotides are TGTGCCAGCAGTTTGGGAGGGCCTACGAGGCAGTACTTC.

The rearrangement links TRBV7-3 to TRBJ2-2; 8 positions match TRBD1. Germline V gene sequence: CDR1 SGHTA, CDR2 FQGTGA. The length of the CDR3 is 15 residues. J gave up 5 bases and V 6 bases, and 8 bases lay outside the gene matches. The CDR3 DNA is TGTGCCAGCAGGTTCGACAGGGGTGTTACCGGGGAGCTGTTTTTT. Protein sequence: CASRFDRGVTGELFF.

V gene TRBV5-1 combines with J gene TRBJ2-7; D is undetermined. There are 15 residues in the CDR3. Germline-derived CDR1 and CDR2 are SGHRS and YFSETQ. V was trimmed by 0 bases and J by 2 bases, leaving 12 bases between them. CDR3 amino acids: CASSLEGFTAYEQYF. The CDR3 nucleotides read TGCGCCAGCAGCTTGGAGGGATTCACGGCCTACGAGCAGTACTTC.

This sequence joins TRBV18 and TRBJ1-1, with D perhaps TRBD1 (5 bases). The CDR3 length is 12 residues. Germline V CDR1 and CDR2: KGHSH, LQKENI. V lost 2 bases and J 12 bases, leaving 13 bases between the germline ends. DNA for the CDR3: TGTGCCAGCTCACCAGACAGAACGATAACTTTCTTT. This translates into CASSPDRTITFF.

The chain links TRBV5-4 to TRBJ1-2, with 7 bases lining up with TRBD1. The CDR3 has 15 residues. Per germline, CDR1 SGHNT and CDR2 YYREEE (reference sequence). Losses at the gene ends were 3 bases for V and 4 bases for J; bases not matched to a gene: 9. The CDR3 nucleotides read TGTGCCAGCAGCTACGACAGGGCTCGTACCTATGGCTACACCTTC. Translating gives CASSYDRARTYGYTF.

The chain combines TRBV5-4 with TRBJ2-1; D not resolved. CDR3 size: 13 residues. The germline V gene encodes CDR1 SGHNT and CDR2 YYREEE (reference sequence). Trimming took 3 bases from V and 6 from J, leaving 10 bases between them. CDR3 nucleotides: TGTGCCAGCAGCTACCCTAGGCTCAATGAGCAGTTCTTC. It yields the protein CASSYPRLNEQFF.

This clone was picked up a small number of times. V is TRBV19 and J is TRBJ2-2; the match to TRBD2 covers 8 bases. This CDR3 is built from 15 residues. Germline V gene data show CDR1 as LNHDA and CDR2 as SQIVND (reference sequence). V shed 8 bases and J 3 bases; nucleotides not matched to a gene: 8. This chain's CDR3 is CASSGAGGYTGELFF. Here the CDR3 DNA reads TGTGCCAGTTCGGGGGCGGGAGGATACACCGGGGAGCTGTTTTTT.

Only one count was recorded for this clone. This chain links TRBV2 with TRBJ1-3, with D unresolved. Germline CDR1 and CDR2: SNHLY and FYNNEI. The CDR3 totals 12 residues. Trimming pared 3 bases from V and 4 bases from J, leaving 4 bases between. The DNA of the CDR3 is TGTGCCAGCAGTGATTGGGGAAACACCATATATTTT. This gives the protein CASSDWGNTIYF.

This clone has just a few counts. At the DNA level, this CDR3 is encoded by other sequences in the same sample as well. The chain combines TRBV9 with TRBJ1-1; unclear D gene. Germline CDR1 is SGDLS and CDR2 is YYNGEE. V lost 0 bases and J 1 base, leaving 7 bases between the germline ends. The CDR3 contains 14 residues. The CDR3 DNA sequence: TGTGCCAGCAGCGTAGGTCCGGGGAACACTGAAGCTTTCTTT. Its protein is CASSVGPGNTEAFF.

This clone was observed a single time. J is TRBJ1-4 and V is TRBV7-2; D uncertain. This CDR3 has 14 amino acids. V was cut by 5 bases and J by 8 bases, with 15 bases left in between. Per germline, CDR1 SGHTA and CDR2 FQGNSA. This chain's CDR3 is CASSPQQFSEKLFF. CDR3 nucleotides: TGTGCCAGCAGCCCGCAGCAATTTTCAGAAAAACTGTTTTTT.

CDR3 in amino acids: CASSEPPQGFYTYEQYF. The CDR3 nucleotides read TGCGCCAGCAGTGAGCCACCACAGGGGTTCTACACCTACGAGCAGTACTTC. The gene calls are TRBV10-1 and TRBJ2-7, with TRBD1 matching over 7 bases. Germline loops: CDR1 WNHNN, CDR2 SYGVQD (reference sequence). The ends lost 2 bases at V and 2 bases at J; junction bases unmatched: 12. The CDR3 is made up of 17 amino acids.

This CDR3 reads CASSPRQGSSGANVLTF. CDR3 DNA sequence: TGTGCCAGCAGCCCAAGACAGGGGAGCTCTGGGGCCAACGTCCTGACTTTC. V is TRBV27 and J is TRBJ2-6, with 8 bases matching TRBD1. V trimming: 6 bases; J trimming: 0 bases; junction bases outside the gene matches: 7. The germline V gene has CDR1 MNHEY and CDR2 SMNVEV (reference sequence). CDR3 size: 17 residues.

A single count supports this clone. The V call is TRBV2, the J call TRBJ1-4; D remains unclear. The CDR3 covers 13 residues. Germline loops: CDR1 SNHLY, CDR2 FYNNEI. V shed 2 bases and J shed 5 bases, with 6 bases lying between them. CDR3 bases: TGTGCCAGCAGTGAAAACGGGAATGAAAAACTGTTTTTT. This encodes CASSENGNEKLFF.

The J gene is TRBJ1-2, the V gene TRBV5-6; D is ambiguous. The CDR3 consists of 11 residues. Germline V gives CDR1 SGHDT, CDR2 YYEEEE. V lost 3 bases and J lost 8, with 8 bases in between. The CDR3, as DNA: TGTGCCAGCAGCTCTGACTCGGGCTACACCTTC. This translates into CASSSDSGYTF.

The rearrangement joins TRBV6-1 to TRBJ2-7; perhaps TRBD1 as D (6 bases). CDR1 is MNHNS and CDR2 is SASEGT in the germline V gene. The V end was cut by 1 base, the J end by 5 bases, with 15 bases between. This CDR3 has 15 amino acids. The CDR3 region is CASSEVFQGGNEQYF. CDR3 nucleotide sequence: TGTGCCAGCAGTGAAGTTTTTCAAGGGGGTAACGAGCAGTACTTC.

CDR3 protein: CASRFTGGTEAFF. CDR3 nucleotide sequence: TGTGCCAGTAGGTTTACAGGGGGCACTGAAGCTTTCTTT. This chain connects TRBV19 to TRBJ1-1; 8 nucleotides agree with TRBD1. This CDR3 contains 13 residues. V gave up 6 bases and J gave up 4 bases; unmatched junction bases: 4. Germline lookup yields CDR1 LNHDA and CDR2 SQIVND (reference sequence).

J is TRBJ1-1 and V is TRBV18; D remains unclear. V gave up 0 bases and J gave up 0 bases, with 14 bases separating them. CDR1 and CDR2 (germline): KGHSH, LQKENI. The CDR3 covers 17 residues. The CDR3 protein is CASSPPGSAKMNTEAFF. The DNA for the CDR3 is TGTGCCAGCTCACCACCCGGGAGTGCGAAAATGAACACTGAAGCTTTCTTT.

The chain carries TRBV5-4 and TRBJ2-5; 7 positions agree with TRBD1. V shed 4 bases, J shed 3 bases, and the junction held 9 bases outside the gene matches. The CDR3 runs 15 residues. Per germline, CDR1 SGHNT and CDR2 YYREEE (reference sequence). CDR3 sequence (DNA): TGTGCCAGCAGCAGAGTAGGGGGACAGAAAGAGACCCAGTACTTC. Its protein is CASSRVGGQKETQYF. The variable domain in full, completed from reference TRBV5-4 and TRBJ2-5, reads ETGVTQSPTHLIKTRGQQVTLRCSSQSGHNTVSWYQQALGQGPQFIFQYYREEENGRGNFPPRFSGLQFPNYSSELNVNALELDDSALYLCASSRVGGQKETQYFGPGTRLLVL.

The V and J genes are TRBV18 and TRBJ1-1; 9 nucleotides match TRBD1. Losses at the gene ends were 4 bases for V and 10 bases for J; bases not matched to a gene: 13. Germline assignment: CDR1 KGHSH and CDR2 LQKENI. CDR3 length: 15 residues. The chain's CDR3 is CASSRRDRDLDGAFF. The CDR3 nucleotides are TGTGCCAGCTCACGCCGGGACAGGGATTTGGACGGAGCTTTCTTT.

The chain employs TRBV19 and TRBJ2-1; D unresolved. The V gene's germline CDR1 is LNHDA and CDR2 SQIVND (reference sequence). V shed 5 bases and J shed 2 bases, with 7 bases lying between them. This CDR3 is 13 amino acids long. The CDR3 nucleotides read TGTGCCAGTAGTTTAAGTGCCTACAATGAGCAGTTCTTC. Protein sequence: CASSLSAYNEQFF.

The V and J genes are TRBV18 and TRBJ1-2; TRBD1 matches 9 bases. Germline V CDR1 and CDR2: KGHSH, LQKENI. Trimming at V came to 0 bases and at J to 0 bases, leaving 8 bases not matched to a gene. The CDR3 spans 18 residues. This chain's CDR3 is CASSPPNSQGASNYGYTF. CDR3 in DNA: TGTGCCAGCTCACCACCTAATTCACAGGGGGCGTCTAACTATGGCTACACCTTC.